These 2 T cell receptor beta chains share one sample of origin, sequenced in a study of CD8+ T cells in alopecia areata. This sample's treatment: oral pan-JAK inhibitor, 5-10 mg twice daily. RNA extraction and reverse transcription yielded cDNA as sequencing template. The protocol was immunoSEQ multiplex PCR, while the TCRdb copy is restricted to in-frame clones and leaves out a portion. The sample shows 200,000 or so clones, roughly 64% of them seen only once. The specimen was CD4+ T cells sorted from blood, collected at week 24, from a patient treated with tofacitinib. Receptor source: a human donor with alopecia areata.

Only a few counts were recorded for this clone. This sample includes further DNA sequences coding for the same CDR3. The chain combines TRBV18 with TRBJ2-7; D remains unclear. CDR3 length: 11 residues. Germline loops: CDR1 KGHSH, CDR2 LQKENI. Trimming cost V 6 bases and J 0 bases, with 3 bases left between them. Here the CDR3 reads CASSDSYEQYF. The CDR3 nucleotides read TGTGCCAGCTCGGACTCCTACGAGCAGTACTTC.

The chain links TRBV13 to TRBJ1-3, with D perhaps matching TRBD1 (5 bases). Per germline, CDR1 PRHDT and CDR2 FYEKMQ (reference sequence). V gave up 1 base and J gave up 8 bases, with 12 bases separating them. The length of the CDR3 is 14 residues. The CDR3 region has the DNA TGTGCCAGCAGCTTAGTGTCTGCGGGGGACACCATATATTTT. Its translation is CASSLVSAGDTIYF.